The 28 T cell receptor beta chains listed next were all sequenced from one sample in a study of cytomegalovirus exposure and HLA in healthy donors. The data were produced by immunoSEQ multiplex PCR, yet TCRdb's version contains in-frame clones alone and is incomplete. The table lists about 160,000 clones, about 90% of them singletons. Sample: PBMCs. Every receptor here comes from a woman between 18 and 29 years old in good health and CMV-seropositive.

The V gene is TRBV18, the J gene TRBJ1-1, with D tentatively TRBD1 (5 bases). Germline CDR1 KGHSH, CDR2 LQKENI. The V end lost 3 bases, the J end lost 0 bases, and 11 bases lay between the germline ends. The CDR3 consists of 15 residues. The CDR3 reads CASSPGGGVNTEAFF. CDR3 nucleotides: TGTGCCAGCTCACCTGGCGGGGGGGTGAACACTGAAGCTTTCTTT.

The J gene is TRBJ2-2, the V gene TRBV7-8; 7 bases agree with TRBD1. The CDR3 extends over 14 amino acids. J lost 7 bases, V lost 4 bases, and 6 bases had no gene match. Germline V gene data show CDR1 as SGHVS and CDR2 as FQNEAQ. CDR3 nucleotides: TGTGCCAGCAGCTCCACCAGGGGGTACGGGGAGCTGTTTTTT. Its translation: CASSSTRGYGELFF.

In DNA form, the CDR3 reads TGTGCCAGCAGCTTAGACGGTGCTCCTTCAAACTATGGCTACACCTTC. It is translated as CASSLDGAPSNYGYTF. The chain employs TRBV11-3 and TRBJ1-2; D gene uncertain. The CDR3 extends over 16 amino acids. V lost 0 bases and J 2 bases, leaving 13 bases between the germline ends. Germline CDR1 is SGHNT and CDR2 is YENEEA. The whole variable domain, remainder taken from reference TRBV11-3 and TRBJ1-2, is EAGVVQSPRYKIIEKKQPVAFWCNPISGHNTLYWYLQNLGQGPELLIRYENEEAVDDSQLPKDRFSAERLKGVDSTLKIQPAELGDSAVYLCASSLDGAPSNYGYTFGSGTRLTVV.

Written as DNA, the CDR3 is TGTGCCAGCAGTGGGACAGACAAAAACATTCAGTACTTC. Protein product: CASSGTDKNIQYF. The J gene is TRBJ2-4, the V gene TRBV6-1; weak D call: TRBD1 (6 bases). The ends were cut back, 4 bases at V and 3 bases at J, with 7 bases in the middle. Germline V CDR1 and CDR2: MNHNS, SASEGT. The CDR3 has 13 amino acids.

This clone was counted ten times or more. The genes are TRBV9 and TRBJ2-1; TRBD1 agrees at 9 bases. The CDR3 has 16 residues. V trimming: 0 bases; J trimming: 6 bases; junction bases outside the gene matches: 7. Germline assignment: CDR1 SGDLS and CDR2 YYNGEE. This CDR3 reads CASSVDGTGISNEQFF. Written as DNA, the CDR3 is TGTGCCAGCAGCGTAGACGGGACAGGGATTAGCAATGAGCAGTTCTTC.

This rearrangement joins TRBV5-1 to TRBJ2-1; no clear D. The CDR3 sequence is 11 residues long. Trimming cost V 4 bases and J 15 bases, with 14 bases left between them. The germline V gene has CDR1 SGHRS and CDR2 YFSETQ. The CDR3 here is CASSAAEKWFF. The CDR3 DNA reads TGCGCCAGCAGCGCGGCGGAGAAGTGGTTCTTC.

The rearrangement uses TRBV7-6 and TRBJ2-5, with D tentatively TRBD1 (6 bases). This CDR3 comprises 13 residues. Germline V gives CDR1 SGHVS, CDR2 FNYEAQ. V was clipped by 7 bases and J by 2 bases, with 11 bases between them. CDR3 nucleotide sequence: TGTGCCAGCACGCGACAGGTACAAGAGACCCAGTACTTC. Protein: CASTRQVQETQYF.

The V and J genes are TRBV2 and TRBJ1-2; TRBD1 is a possible D gene (5 bases). V lost 0 bases and J 4 bases, leaving 9 bases between the germline ends. Germline V gives CDR1 SNHLY, CDR2 FYNNEI. There are 14 residues in the CDR3. Written as DNA, the CDR3 is TGTGCCAGCAGTGAAGCGCTCCAGGGCTATGGCTACACCTTC. Encoded protein: CASSEALQGYGYTF.

This chain links TRBV4-3 with TRBJ2-2, with D perhaps matching TRBD2 (6 bases). V was clipped by 5 bases and J by 4 bases, with 14 bases between them. CDR3 size: 15 residues. CDR1 LGHNA and CDR2 YSLEER come from the germline V gene. The CDR3, as DNA: TGCGCCAGCAGCACTGGACTAAGCATCACCGGGGAGCTGTTTTTT. As protein: CASSTGLSITGELFF.

The V and J genes are TRBV11-1 and TRBJ2-1, with TRBD2 matching over 11 bases. The CDR3 contains 16 residues. With V trimmed by 5 bases and J by 0 bases, 3 bases remained unmatched. The V gene's germline CDR1 is SGHAT and CDR2 FQDESV (reference sequence). The CDR3 DNA is TGTGCCAGCAGCCCGACTAGCGGGAACTCCTACAATGAGCAGTTCTTC. Encoded protein: CASSPTSGNSYNEQFF. The whole variable domain, filled in from reference TRBV11-1 and TRBJ2-1, reads EAEVAQSPRYKITEKSQAVAFWCDPISGHATLYWYRQILGQGPELLVQFQDESVVDDSQLPKDRFSAERLKGVDSTLKIQPAELGDSAMYLCASSPTSGNSYNEQFFGPGTRLTVL.

This sequence joins TRBV2 and TRBJ2-3, with 10 bases aligning to TRBD2. This CDR3 spans 15 amino acids. J lost 5 bases, V lost 3 bases, and 5 bases had no gene match. CDR1 and CDR2 (germline): SNHLY, FYNNEI. The CDR3 DNA sequence: TGTGCCAGCAGTGATATAGCGGGGGGACGAGATACGCAGTATTTT. As protein: CASSDIAGGRDTQYF.

This clone has just one count. This sequence joins TRBV11-2 and TRBJ2-7; D is unresolved. Trimming took 5 bases from V and 4 from J, leaving 12 bases between them. Germline CDR1 SGHAT, CDR2 FQNNGV. The CDR3 is 13 residues long. CDR3 region: CASSPPDGYEQYF. For the CDR3, the DNA is TGTGCCAGCAGCCCGCCAGACGGGTACGAGCAGTACTTC.

The chain combines TRBV5-1 with TRBJ2-2; D call uncertain. The CDR3 sequence is 14 residues long. Trimming took 3 bases from V and 4 from J, leaving 10 bases between them. Germline values: CDR1 SGHRS, CDR2 YFSETQ. The CDR3 spells CASSSPGSTGELFF. The DNA of the CDR3 is TGCGCCAGCAGCTCCCCGGGTAGCACCGGGGAGCTGTTTTTT. Full variable domain (outside the CDR3, taken from reference TRBV5-1 and TRBJ2-2): KAGVTQTPRYLIKTRGQQVTLSCSPISGHRSVSWYQQTPGQGLQFLFEYFSETQRNKGNFPGRFSGRQFSNSRSEMNVSTLELGDSALYLCASSSPGSTGELFFGEGSRLTVL.

The chain is built from TRBV5-4 and TRBJ2-7, with 13 bases identical to TRBD2. The CDR3 covers 16 residues. The junction had 2 bases not matched to a gene; V was cut back by 0 bases and J by 2 bases. Germline CDR1 SGHNT, CDR2 YYREEE (reference sequence). The CDR3: CASSLAGLAGPYEQYF. CDR3 nucleotide sequence: TGTGCCAGCAGCTTGGCGGGACTAGCGGGGCCCTACGAGCAGTACTTC.

The rearrangement joins TRBV27 to TRBJ2-7, with TRBD2 as a possible D gene (5 bases). Germline loops: CDR1 MNHEY, CDR2 SMNVEV (reference sequence). The CDR3 loop spans 14 amino acids. The ends were cut back, 7 bases at V and 5 bases at J, with 18 bases in the middle. CDR3 region: CASKSGMGNHEQYF. The CDR3 DNA is TGTGCCAGCAAGTCGGGAATGGGGAACCACGAGCAGTACTTC.

The chain employs TRBV5-5 and TRBJ2-1; 10 nucleotides match TRBD2. CDR1 is SGHKS, CDR2 YYEKEE, per germline (reference sequence). The CDR3 contains 16 residues. The V and J ends lost 1 base and 3 bases, in that order; junction bases with no gene match: 4. The CDR3 region has the DNA TGTGCCAGCAGCTTGACTAGCGGGACGTACTACAATGAGCAGTTCTTC. It encodes CASSLTSGTYYNEQFF.

The chain uses TRBV2 and TRBJ1-5, with D possibly TRBD1 on 5 matching bases. The length of the CDR3 is 17 residues. Trimming removed 4 bases from V and 5 bases from J, with 21 bases in between. The V gene's germline CDR1 is SNHLY and CDR2 FYNNEI. The CDR3 here is CASSVGEDGRIDQPQHF. The CDR3 DNA reads as TGTGCCAGCAGTGTAGGGGAAGACGGGCGGATCGATCAGCCCCAGCATTTT.

The sample holds a few counts of this clone. The chain employs TRBV4-2 and TRBJ1-5; no reliable D call. The CDR3 runs 16 residues. Trimming shortened V by 1 base and J by 1 base, and 11 bases separated the two germline ends. Germline lookup yields CDR1 LGHNA and CDR2 YNFKEQ. The CDR3 sequence is CASSQAVGRSNQPQHF. CDR3 sequence (DNA): TGTGCCAGCAGCCAAGCAGTGGGGAGAAGCAATCAGCCCCAGCATTTT.

The chain couples TRBV11-2 to TRBJ1-4; 8 nucleotides line up with TRBD1. The CDR3 consists of 16 residues. Trimming at V came to 4 bases and at J to 7 bases, leaving 11 bases not matched to a gene. Germline lookup yields CDR1 SGHAT and CDR2 FQNNGV. This CDR3 reads CASSYVSDRVSEKLFF. The CDR3, as DNA: TGTGCCAGCAGCTATGTTTCGGACAGGGTCAGTGAAAAACTGTTTTTT.

This rearrangement joins TRBV18 to TRBJ2-7, with TRBD2 identical over 8 bases. The CDR3 spans 15 residues. Germline trimming cut 6 bases from V and 0 bases from J; bases unmatched to any gene: 7. Germline CDR1 and CDR2: KGHSH and LQKENI. The CDR3 spells CASSSKRESSYEQYF. CDR3 sequence (DNA): TGTGCCAGCTCGTCGAAGCGGGAGAGCTCCTACGAGCAGTACTTC.

The genes are TRBV6-5 and TRBJ2-7; 8 nucleotides line up with TRBD2. The CDR3 is 15 amino acids. V was pared by 7 bases and J by 3 bases, with 11 bases of the junction left unmatched. CDR1 and CDR2 from the germline V gene are MNHEY and SVGAGI. The CDR3 sequence: CASTPPAGEGYEQYF. The CDR3 nucleotides read TGTGCCAGCACCCCGCCAGCGGGGGAGGGCTACGAGCAGTACTTC.

The chain combines TRBV10-2 with TRBJ2-1, with 9 bases matching TRBD1. J gave up 4 bases and V 5 bases, and 6 bases lay outside the gene matches. Germline V gene sequence: CDR1 WSHSY, CDR2 SAAADI. CDR3 length: 15 amino acids. This chain's CDR3 is CASSFSGTGYNEQFF. CDR3 coding DNA: TGCGCCAGCAGTTTCTCCGGGACAGGGTACAATGAGCAGTTCTTC.

This clone was detected only a few times. The chain employs TRBV25-1 and TRBJ2-4, with 7 bases aligning to TRBD2. Germline CDR1 is MGHDK and CDR2 is SYGVNS. The CDR3 loop spans 14 amino acids. With 1 base clipped from V and 8 bases from J, the junction kept 5 bases outside the gene matches. The CDR3 DNA follows: TGTGCCAGCAGTGAATCGTATGGGGGGGACATTCAGTACTTC. It yields the protein CASSESYGGDIQYF.

The chain combines TRBV12-5 with TRBJ1-1; TRBD1 aligns across 9 bases. J lost 0 bases, V lost 5 bases, and 13 bases had no gene match. The CDR3 has 18 residues. Looked up from germline, CDR1 is LGHNT and CDR2 is FRNRAP. DNA for the CDR3: TGTGCTAGTGGTCCATCTCGACCGGGACAGGGTATGAACACTGAAGCTTTCTTT. Its translation is CASGPSRPGQGMNTEAFF. The full variable domain, completed using reference TRBV12-5 and TRBJ1-1, is DARVTQTPRHKVTEMGQEVTMRCQPILGHNTVFWYRQTMMQGLELLAYFRNRAPLDDSGMPKDRFSAEMPDATLATLKIQPSEPRDSAVYFCASGPSRPGQGMNTEAFFGQGTRLTVV.

The rearrangement uses TRBV11-2 and TRBJ2-7; 7 bases are shared with TRBD2. The CDR3 runs to 12 residues. Germline loops: CDR1 SGHAT, CDR2 FQNNGV. V was pared by 5 bases and J by 3 bases, with 1 base of the junction left unmatched. The CDR3 loop is CASSREGYEQYF. The CDR3 coding sequence is TGTGCCAGCAGCAGGGAGGGCTACGAGCAGTACTTC.

The rearrangement joins TRBV19 to TRBJ2-2; D gene unclear. The CDR3 runs 15 residues. V was shortened by 5 bases and J by 4 bases, with 14 bases between the two germline ends. In germline, CDR1 is LNHDA, CDR2 SQIVND (reference sequence). The CDR3 nucleotides read TGTGCCAGTAGTCTAGGAGCCGTAAGCACCGGGGAGCTGTTTTTT. This translates into CASSLGAVSTGELFF. Using reference TRBV19 and TRBJ2-2 for the parts outside the CDR3, the full variable domain is DGGITQSPKYLFRKEGQNVTLSCEQNLNHDAMYWYRQDPGQGLRLIYYSQIVNDFQKGDIAEGYSVSREKKESFPLTVTSAQKNPTAFYLCASSLGAVSTGELFFGEGSRLTVL.

This chain joins TRBV10-3 and TRBJ1-1, with D possibly matching TRBD1 (6 bases). The CDR3 covers 13 residues. V shed 7 bases and J shed 1 base, with 10 bases lying between them. Germline V gene sequence: CDR1 ENHRY, CDR2 SYGVKD. Written as DNA, the CDR3 is TGTGCCATCACTAGGACAGAGAACACTGAAGCTTTCTTT. Translated, it gives CAITRTENTEAFF.

CDR3 coding DNA: TGTGCCAGCAGCTGGGACAGGTGGGGCTACACCTTC. Translated, it gives CASSWDRWGYTF. This rearrangement joins TRBV5-8 to TRBJ1-2, with 8 bases that match TRBD1. Germline V CDR1 and CDR2: SGHTS, YDEGEE. The CDR3 is made up of 12 amino acids. After removal of 3 bases from V and 8 bases from J, the junction contained 3 bases not matched to a gene.